This T cell receptor beta chain was identified during a study of control samples from healthy donors and cancer patients. With 3 bases removed from V and 3 bases from J, the gap between germline ends came to 20 bases. The germline CDR1 and CDR2 sequences are ENHRY and SYGVKD. CDR3 length: 18 residues. Sequencing used immunoSEQ multiplex PCR; TCRdb keeps in-frame clones, though not all of them. The sample shows roughly 30,000 clones, roughly 85% of them seen only once. This chain joins TRBV10-3 and TRBJ1-4, with D perhaps TRBD1 (5 bases). The source of this sequence is a female donor with melanoma. Sequenced sample: formalin-fixed, paraffin-embedded tissue. The chain's CDR3 is CAISEGGSPQGANEKLFF. The CDR3 nucleotides are TGTGCCATCAGTGAAGGAGGGTCACCTCAGGGTGCTAATGAAAAACTGTTTTTT.